This passage covers 9 T cell receptor beta chains from one sample sequenced in a study of technical replicates of blood from a few donors. Measured with immunoSEQ multiplex PCR; TCRdb has only the in-frame clones, and not every one. The sample shows about 14,000 clones, approximately 84% of them seen only once. Sequencing was done on a sample of PBMCs. These receptors originate from a human donor in good health.

The V call is TRBV9, the J call TRBJ2-7; D not certain. V was clipped by 0 bases and J by 6 bases, with 16 bases between them. CDR3 length: 15 residues. Germline V lookup: CDR1 SGDLS, CDR2 YYNGEE. The CDR3 region is CASSVEARPTSEQYF. DNA for the CDR3: TGTGCCAGCAGCGTAGAGGCCAGGCCTACTTCCGAGCAGTACTTC.

The chain is built from TRBV5-6 and TRBJ1-5, with D possibly matching TRBD1 (5 bases). V gave up 2 bases and J gave up 1 base, with 10 bases separating them. The CDR3 contains 15 residues. CDR1 and CDR2 from the germline V gene are SGHDT and YYEEEE. The CDR3 loop reads CASSFAGMSNQPQHF. In DNA form, the CDR3 reads TGTGCCAGCAGCTTCGCAGGGATGAGCAATCAGCCCCAGCATTTT. The full variable domain, its missing parts supplied by reference TRBV5-6 and TRBJ1-5, is DAGVTQSPTHLIKTRGQQVTLRCSPKSGHDTVSWYQQALGQGPQFIFQYYEEEERQRGNFPDRFSGHQFPNYSSELNVNALLLGDSALYLCASSFAGMSNQPQHFGDGTRLSIL.

In DNA form, the CDR3 reads TGTGCCAGCAGTACGACAGGGGAGGGCACAGATACGCAGTATTTT. Translation gives CASSTTGEGTDTQYF. The chain employs TRBV28 and TRBJ2-3, with 8 bases lining up with TRBD1. Losses at the gene ends were 5 bases for V and 1 base for J; bases not matched to a gene: 5. This CDR3 is 15 amino acids long. CDR1 and CDR2 from the germline V gene are MDHEN and SYDVKM.

The rearrangement links TRBV30 to TRBJ2-2, with TRBD2 identical over 8 bases. The CDR3 contains 14 residues. With 8 bases clipped from V and 3 bases from J, the junction kept 8 bases outside the gene matches. The germline CDR1 and CDR2 sequences are GTSNPN and SVGIG (reference sequence). Written as DNA, the CDR3 is TGTGCCGTAAGGGCGGGAGGCTACACCGGGGAGCTGTTTTTT. It codes for CAVRAGGYTGELFF.

This clone has only a few counts. The chain is built from TRBV2 and TRBJ1-1; 9 bases agree with TRBD1. Germline assignment: CDR1 SNHLY and CDR2 FYNNEI. The CDR3 has 13 amino acids. V dropped 5 bases and J dropped 4; count of bases not matched to a gene: 2. The CDR3 DNA follows: TGTGCCAGCAGTTTGGGACAGGGCACTGAAGCTTTCTTT. Amino acids: CASSLGQGTEAFF.

The V call is TRBV5-1, the J call TRBJ2-3, with 8 bases identical to TRBD2. The V gene end was trimmed by 3 bases and the J gene end by 1 base; junction bases not matched to a gene: 1. This CDR3 contains 14 residues. The germline V gene has CDR1 SGHRS and CDR2 YFSETQ. The chain's CDR3 is CASSSTSGTDTQYF. CDR3 sequence (DNA): TGCGCCAGCAGCTCGACTAGCGGCACAGATACGCAGTATTTT.

This clone was detected once. V usage is TRBV4-1 and J usage is TRBJ2-2, with 8 nucleotides matching TRBD2. Germline V gene sequence: CDR1 MGHRA, CDR2 YSYEKL. The V gene end was trimmed by 3 bases and the J gene end by 3 bases; junction bases not matched to a gene: 15. CDR3 length: 19 residues. The CDR3 nucleotides read TGCGCCAGCAGCCACCCGGGGTTAGGAAAGCGGGAGTACACCGGGGAGCTGTTTTTT. Translating it yields CASSHPGLGKREYTGELFF.

The chain has TRBV18 and TRBJ1-1; tentative D call: TRBD1 (5 bases). This CDR3 contains 12 residues. Trimming cost V 3 bases and J 7 bases, with 9 bases left between them. Germline CDR1 is KGHSH and CDR2 is LQKENI. Here the CDR3 DNA reads TGTGCCAGCTCACCCGACAGTGGTGAAGCTTTCTTT. Translated, it gives CASSPDSGEAFF.

This clone was seen only a few times. The chain uses TRBV6-4 and TRBJ2-2; TRBD2 is a possible D gene (7 bases). The germline CDR1 and CDR2 sequences are MRHNA and SNTAGT. The ends were cut back, 8 bases at V and 3 bases at J, with 13 bases in the middle. The length of the CDR3 is 14 residues. The CDR3 DNA is TGTGCCAGCCGCGAGGGGGGGGACACCGGGGAGCTGTTTTTT. This encodes CASREGGDTGELFF.